This T cell receptor (beta chain) comes out of a study of T cells in localized non-small cell lung cancer. Germline lookup yields CDR1 LGHNA and CDR2 YSLEER. The length of the CDR3 is 16 residues. Trimming removed 1 base from V and 4 bases from J; junction bases left unmatched: 6. The table came from immunoSEQ multiplex PCR; TCRdb's copy has only in-frame clones and leaves some out. This sample has about 78,000 clones, with almost 85% found just once. This clone was observed a handful of times. This receptor was identified in a man aged 35 to 70 with stage I lung adenocarcinoma. This material consisted of peripheral blood, taken before any cancer treatment. The chain carries TRBV4-3 and TRBJ2-1, with TRBD2 matching 8 bases. The CDR3 sequence is CASSQAPAGDYNEQFF. CDR3 in DNA: TGCGCCAGCAGCCAAGCCCCAGCGGGGGATTACAATGAGCAGTTCTTC.